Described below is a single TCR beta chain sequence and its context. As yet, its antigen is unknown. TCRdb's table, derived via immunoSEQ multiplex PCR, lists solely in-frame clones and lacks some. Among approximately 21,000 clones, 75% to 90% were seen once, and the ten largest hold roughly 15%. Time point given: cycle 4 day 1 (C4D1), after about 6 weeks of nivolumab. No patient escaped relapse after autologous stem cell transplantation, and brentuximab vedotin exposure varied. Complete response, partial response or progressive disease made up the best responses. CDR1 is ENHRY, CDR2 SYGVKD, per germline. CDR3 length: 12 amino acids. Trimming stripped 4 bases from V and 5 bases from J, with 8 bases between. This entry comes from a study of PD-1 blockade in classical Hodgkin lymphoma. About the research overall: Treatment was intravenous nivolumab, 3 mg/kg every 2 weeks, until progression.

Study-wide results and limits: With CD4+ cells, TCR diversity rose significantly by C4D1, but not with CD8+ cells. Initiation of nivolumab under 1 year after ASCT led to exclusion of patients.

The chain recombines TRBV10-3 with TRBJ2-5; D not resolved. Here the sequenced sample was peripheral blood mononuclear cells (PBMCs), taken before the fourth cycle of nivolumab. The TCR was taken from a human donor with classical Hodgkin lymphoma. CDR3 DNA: TGTGCCATCAGTGTGGATTCCGAGACCCAGTACTTC. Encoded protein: CAISVDSETQYF.